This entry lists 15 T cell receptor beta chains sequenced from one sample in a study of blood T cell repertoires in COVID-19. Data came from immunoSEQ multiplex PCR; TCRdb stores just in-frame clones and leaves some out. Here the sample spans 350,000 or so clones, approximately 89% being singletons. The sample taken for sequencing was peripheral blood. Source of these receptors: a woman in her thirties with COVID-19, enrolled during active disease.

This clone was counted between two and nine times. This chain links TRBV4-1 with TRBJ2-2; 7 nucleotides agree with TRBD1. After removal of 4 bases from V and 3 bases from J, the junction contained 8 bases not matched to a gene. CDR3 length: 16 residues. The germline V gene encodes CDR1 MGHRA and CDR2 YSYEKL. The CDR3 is CASSRAPQGDTGELFF. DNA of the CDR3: TGCGCCAGCAGCCGCGCGCCTCAGGGGGACACCGGGGAGCTGTTTTTT.

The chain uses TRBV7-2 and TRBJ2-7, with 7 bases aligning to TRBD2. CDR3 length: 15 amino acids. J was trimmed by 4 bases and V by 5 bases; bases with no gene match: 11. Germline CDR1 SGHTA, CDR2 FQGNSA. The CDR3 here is CASSRTSSGLYEQYF. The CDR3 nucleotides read TGTGCCAGCAGCCGGACCTCTAGCGGACTTTACGAGCAGTACTTC.

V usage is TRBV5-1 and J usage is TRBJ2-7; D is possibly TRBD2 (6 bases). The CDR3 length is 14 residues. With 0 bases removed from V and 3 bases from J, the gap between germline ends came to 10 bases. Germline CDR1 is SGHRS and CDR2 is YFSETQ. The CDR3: CASSLAIGGYEQYF. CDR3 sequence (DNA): TGCGCCAGCAGCTTGGCCATCGGGGGCTACGAGCAGTACTTC.

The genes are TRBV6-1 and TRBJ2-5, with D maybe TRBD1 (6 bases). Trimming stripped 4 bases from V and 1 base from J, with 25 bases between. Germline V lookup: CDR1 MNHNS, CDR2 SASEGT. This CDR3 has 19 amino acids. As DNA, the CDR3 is TGTGCCAGCAGTGCCAGACCCAGACAGGCTCGAGCCCTCCAAGAGACCCAGTACTTC. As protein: CASSARPRQARALQETQYF.

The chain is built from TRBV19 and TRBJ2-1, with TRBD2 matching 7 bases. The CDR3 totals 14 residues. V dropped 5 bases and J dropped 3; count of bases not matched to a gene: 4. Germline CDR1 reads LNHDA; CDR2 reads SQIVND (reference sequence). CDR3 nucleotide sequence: TGTGCCAGTAGTGGAGCGGGACTCTACAATGAGCAGTTCTTC. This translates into CASSGAGLYNEQFF.

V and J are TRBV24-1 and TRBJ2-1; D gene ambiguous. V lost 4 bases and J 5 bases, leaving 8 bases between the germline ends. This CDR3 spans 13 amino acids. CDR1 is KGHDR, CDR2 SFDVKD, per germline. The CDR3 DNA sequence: TGTGCCACCAGTGACGGTCGGGACAATGAGCAGTTCTTC. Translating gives CATSDGRDNEQFF.

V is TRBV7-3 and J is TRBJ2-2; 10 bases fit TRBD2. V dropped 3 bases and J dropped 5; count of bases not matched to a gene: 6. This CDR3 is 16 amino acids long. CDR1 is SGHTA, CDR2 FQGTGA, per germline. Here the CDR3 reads CASSFSSGSGTGELFF. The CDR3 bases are TGTGCCAGCAGCTTTTCTAGCGGGAGTGGAACCGGGGAGCTGTTTTTT. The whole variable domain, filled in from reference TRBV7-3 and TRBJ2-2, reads GAGVSQTPSNKVTEKGKYVELRCDPISGHTALYWYRQSLGQGPEFLIYFQGTGAADDSGLPNDRFFAVRPEGSVSTLKIQRTERGDSAVYLCASSFSSGSGTGELFFGEGSRLTVL.

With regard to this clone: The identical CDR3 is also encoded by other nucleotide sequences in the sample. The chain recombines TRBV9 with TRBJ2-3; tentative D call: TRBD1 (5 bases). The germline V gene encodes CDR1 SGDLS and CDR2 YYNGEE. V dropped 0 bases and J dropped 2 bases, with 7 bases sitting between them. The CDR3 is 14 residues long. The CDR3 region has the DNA TGTGCCAGCAGCGTAGAAGGGGTCACAGATACGCAGTATTTT. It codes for CASSVEGVTDTQYF.

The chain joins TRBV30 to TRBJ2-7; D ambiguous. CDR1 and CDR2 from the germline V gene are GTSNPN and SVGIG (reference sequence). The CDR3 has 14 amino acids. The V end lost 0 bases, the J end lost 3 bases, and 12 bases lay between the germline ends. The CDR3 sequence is CAWSVKAPYYEQYF. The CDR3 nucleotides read TGTGCCTGGAGTGTAAAAGCGCCATACTACGAGCAGTACTTC.

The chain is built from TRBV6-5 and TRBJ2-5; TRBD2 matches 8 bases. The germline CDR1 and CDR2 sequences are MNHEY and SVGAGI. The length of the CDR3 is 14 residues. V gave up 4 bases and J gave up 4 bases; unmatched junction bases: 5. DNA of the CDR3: TGTGCCAGCAGTTCCCCCGGGGGGGCAGAGACCCAGTACTTC. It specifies CASSSPGGAETQYF.

The CDR3: CASSPSTPTGELRYEQYF. The DNA for the CDR3 is TGTGCCAGCAGCCCAAGTACCCCCACAGGGGAGCTTAGGTACGAGCAGTACTTC. The chain combines TRBV9 with TRBJ2-7; TRBD1 agrees at 7 bases. This CDR3 has 18 amino acids. Trimming took 4 bases from V and 4 from J; bases not matched to a gene: 20. Germline lookup yields CDR1 SGDLS and CDR2 YYNGEE. The full variable domain, its missing parts supplied by reference TRBV9 and TRBJ2-7, is DSGVTQTPKHLITATGQRVTLRCSPRSGDLSVYWYQQSLDQGLQFLIQYYNGEERAKGNILERFSAQQFPDLHSELNLSSLELGDSALYFCASSPSTPTGELRYEQYFGPGTRLTVT.

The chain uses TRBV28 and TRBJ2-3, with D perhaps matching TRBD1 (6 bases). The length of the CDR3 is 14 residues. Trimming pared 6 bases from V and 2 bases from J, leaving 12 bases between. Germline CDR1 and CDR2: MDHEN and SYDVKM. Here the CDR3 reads CASSQTGLTDTQYF. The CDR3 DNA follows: TGTGCCAGCAGCCAAACAGGGCTCACAGATACGCAGTATTTT.

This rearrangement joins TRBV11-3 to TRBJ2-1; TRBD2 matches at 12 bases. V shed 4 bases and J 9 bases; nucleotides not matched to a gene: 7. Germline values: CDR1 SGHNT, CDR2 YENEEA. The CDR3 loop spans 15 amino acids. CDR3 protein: CASSSLAGGPGEQFF. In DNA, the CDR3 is TGTGCCAGCAGCTCCCTAGCGGGAGGGCCGGGTGAGCAGTTCTTC.

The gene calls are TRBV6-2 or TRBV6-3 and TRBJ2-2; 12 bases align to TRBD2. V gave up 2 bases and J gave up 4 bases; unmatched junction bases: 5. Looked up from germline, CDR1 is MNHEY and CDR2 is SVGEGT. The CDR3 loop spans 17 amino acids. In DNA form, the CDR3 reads TGTGCCAGCAGTTACCTGGGACTAGCGGGTAGCACCGGGGAGCTGTTTTTT. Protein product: CASSYLGLAGSTGELFF.

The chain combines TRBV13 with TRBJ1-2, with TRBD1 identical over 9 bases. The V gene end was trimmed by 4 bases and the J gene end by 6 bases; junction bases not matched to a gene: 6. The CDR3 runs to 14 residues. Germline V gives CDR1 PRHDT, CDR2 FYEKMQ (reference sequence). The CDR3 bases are TGTGCCAGCAGCTCCGGGACAGGGATCGATGGCTACACCTTC. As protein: CASSSGTGIDGYTF.